These 20 T cell receptor beta chains originate from one sample sequenced in a study of blood T cell repertoires in COVID-19. Assay used: immunoSEQ multiplex PCR; TCRdb lists only in-frame clones, some missing. Among tens of thousands of clones, around 90% were seen once, and the ten largest hold around 0.43%. The sequenced sample was peripheral blood. The receptors derive from a human donor in a cohort sampled during active COVID-19.

The rearrangement joins TRBV5-1 to TRBJ2-6; D gene ambiguous. Trimming took 0 bases from V and 0 from J, leaving 13 bases between them. The CDR3 sequence is 18 residues long. CDR1 and CDR2 from the germline V gene are SGHRS and YFSETQ. CDR3 region: CASSLDSPPSSGANVLTF. CDR3 nucleotide sequence: TGCGCCAGCAGCTTGGACAGCCCCCCATCCTCTGGGGCCAACGTCCTGACTTTC.

This clone was recorded a few times. The rearrangement joins TRBV6-5 to TRBJ1-2; D is unresolved. CDR3 length: 13 amino acids. CDR1 and CDR2 (germline): MNHEY, SVGAGI. Trimming took off 6 bases at V and 4 bases at J, with 12 bases between the two ends. The CDR3 nucleotides are TGTGCCAGCAGCCGTACCCAGGTCTATGGCTACACCTTC. Protein: CASSRTQVYGYTF.

This clone was counted between two and nine times. The rearrangement uses TRBV19 and TRBJ1-2; the D gene is possibly TRBD1 (5 bases). In germline, CDR1 is LNHDA, CDR2 SQIVND (reference sequence). The CDR3 is 16 residues long. The V end lost 3 bases, the J end lost 6 bases, and 20 bases lay between the germline ends. The DNA for the CDR3 is TGTGCCAGTAGTATGAGGACAACCTTTATCCATCATGGCTACACCTTC. This gives the protein CASSMRTTFIHHGYTF.

The chain links TRBV7-9 to TRBJ2-7, with 8 bases lining up with TRBD1. The junction had 6 bases not matched to a gene; V was cut back by 5 bases and J by 0 bases. Germline V gene sequence: CDR1 SEHNR, CDR2 FQNEAQ (reference sequence). The CDR3 spans 15 residues. This chain's CDR3 is CASSPRQGNSYEQYF. The CDR3 DNA follows: TGTGCCAGCAGCCCCCGACAGGGGAACTCCTACGAGCAGTACTTC.

This chain uses TRBV7-6 with TRBJ1-3; D gene uncertain. The germline V gene encodes CDR1 SGHVS and CDR2 FNYEAQ. Trimming pared 2 bases from V and 2 bases from J, leaving 10 bases between. The CDR3 runs to 15 residues. The CDR3 reads CASSLTSGAGNTIYF. The CDR3 DNA is TGTGCCAGCAGCTTAACTAGCGGGGCTGGAAACACCATATATTTT. Combining the CDR3 with reference TRBV7-6 and TRBJ1-3 gives the whole variable domain GAGVSQSPRYKVTKRGQDVALRCDPISGHVSLYWYRQALGQGPEFLTYFNYEAQQDKSGLPNDRFSAERPEGSISTLTIQRTEQRDSAMYRCASSLTSGAGNTIYFGEGSWLTVV.

The V and J genes are TRBV7-9 and TRBJ2-7; 8 bases agree with TRBD2. CDR3 size: 16 residues. The germline CDR1 and CDR2 sequences are SEHNR and FQNEAQ (reference sequence). Trimming took 3 bases from V and 3 from J; bases not matched to a gene: 10. The CDR3 bases are TGTGCCAGCAGCTTGTCAAAGGGTAGCGGGGTCTACGAGCAGTACTTC. Translated: CASSLSKGSGVYEQYF.

The chain carries TRBV6-5 and TRBJ1-2; D perhaps matches TRBD1 (5 bases). From germline, CDR1 is MNHEY and CDR2 SVGAGI. This CDR3 has 13 amino acids. Trimming removed 2 bases from V and 6 bases from J, with 10 bases in between. The CDR3 DNA reads as TGTGCCAGCAGTTACCGGCAGGGCCATGGCTACACCTTC. This gives the protein CASSYRQGHGYTF.

This clone was seen a single time. This rearrangement joins TRBV4-3 to TRBJ1-1; 9 bases match TRBD1. The CDR3 is 15 amino acids. Looked up from germline, CDR1 is LGHNA and CDR2 is YSLEER. The trim removed 2 bases at V and 2 bases at J, leaving 3 bases unmatched. The CDR3 region is CASSQRGQGNTEAFF. The CDR3 DNA reads TGCGCCAGCAGCCAACGGGGACAGGGTAACACTGAAGCTTTCTTT.

J is TRBJ1-2 and V is TRBV7-8; a weak D match, TRBD1 (5 bases). The germline V gene has CDR1 SGHVS and CDR2 FQNEAQ. V was trimmed by 5 bases and J by 7 bases, leaving 14 bases between them. The CDR3 loop spans 13 amino acids. As DNA, the CDR3 is TGTGCCAGCAGCCCAGGGTCCCCGGGTGGCTACACCTTC. Residues: CASSPGSPGGYTF.

V usage is TRBV6-2 or TRBV6-3 and J usage is TRBJ2-1; no clear D. From germline, CDR1 is MNHEY and CDR2 SVGEGT. CDR3 length: 12 amino acids. Trimming pared 5 bases from V and 9 bases from J, leaving 11 bases between. This CDR3 reads CASSLVSTEQFF. CDR3 coding DNA: TGTGCCAGCAGTCTAGTTAGCACTGAGCAGTTCTTC.

In DNA, the CDR3 is TGTGCCAGCAGCTTAGACCGGACAGCTAACTATGGCTACACCTTC. Translation: CASSLDRTANYGYTF. The chain has TRBV11-2 and TRBJ1-2; maybe TRBD1 (6 bases). Germline CDR1 and CDR2: SGHAT and FQNNGV. The CDR3 sequence is 15 residues long. Trimming cost V 0 bases and J 0 bases, with 8 bases left between them. The full variable domain, its missing parts supplied by reference TRBV11-2 and TRBJ1-2, is EAGVAQSPRYKIIEKRQSVAFWCNPISGHATLYWYQQILGQGPKLLIQFQNNGVVDDSQLPKDRFSAERLKGVDSTLKIQPAKLEDSAVYLCASSLDRTANYGYTFGSGTRLTVV.

The chain couples TRBV5-1 to TRBJ2-7; possible D gene TRBD1, 5 bases. This CDR3 spans 13 amino acids. V was clipped by 0 bases and J by 3 bases, with 7 bases between them. CDR1 is SGHRS, CDR2 YFSETQ, per germline. CDR3 in amino acids: CASSLVQGYEQYF. CDR3 nucleotides: TGCGCCAGCAGCTTGGTGCAGGGCTACGAGCAGTACTTC.

This sequence joins TRBV6-6 and TRBJ1-5; tentative D call: TRBD1 (5 bases). CDR3 size: 14 residues. Germline CDR1 is MNHNY and CDR2 is SVGAGI (reference sequence). V was clipped by 4 bases and J by 0 bases, with 7 bases between them. The chain's CDR3 is CASSWTNSNQPQHF. In DNA, the CDR3 is TGTGCCAGCAGTTGGACAAATAGCAATCAGCCCCAGCATTTT.

V gene TRBV10-1 combines with J gene TRBJ2-7; 10 bases line up with TRBD2. Trimming took 8 bases from V and 0 from J; bases not matched to a gene: 16. The CDR3 is 18 residues long. In germline, CDR1 is WNHNN, CDR2 SYGVQD (reference sequence). CDR3 amino acids: CASSLTSGDANHSYEQYF. Written as DNA, the CDR3 is TGCGCCAGCTCCCTAACTAGCGGGGACGCAAATCACTCCTACGAGCAGTACTTC.

A single count supports this clone. The chain employs TRBV7-2 and TRBJ2-5; D may be TRBD1 (6 bases). This CDR3 is built from 15 residues. The V end lost 4 bases, the J end lost 4 bases, and 16 bases lay between the germline ends. Germline CDR1 and CDR2: SGHTA and FQGNSA. CDR3 sequence: CASSSPTGISETQYF. CDR3 DNA sequence: TGTGCCAGCAGCTCACCCACAGGGATCTCAGAGACCCAGTACTTC.

This chain uses TRBV6-5 with TRBJ1-3, with TRBD1 as a possible D gene (5 bases). V was shortened by 0 bases and J by 0 bases, with 9 bases between the two germline ends. Germline V gene data show CDR1 as MNHEY and CDR2 as SVGAGI. The CDR3 spans 16 residues. The CDR3 sequence is CASSYSPGSSGNTIYF. The DNA for the CDR3 is TGTGCCAGCAGTTACTCTCCAGGGTCCTCTGGAAACACCATATATTTT.

The rearrangement uses TRBV16 and TRBJ1-2, with 7 bases lining up with TRBD1. With 5 bases clipped from V and 4 bases from J, the junction kept 7 bases outside the gene matches. This CDR3 has 14 amino acids. The germline V gene has CDR1 KGHSY and CDR2 FQNENV. The CDR3 protein is CASSGDSMSYGYTF. CDR3 nucleotide sequence: TGTGCCAGCAGCGGGGACAGCATGAGCTATGGCTACACCTTC.

The CDR3, as DNA: TGTGCCAGCAGCTTAGATCGGGGGGTGGGATCACCCCTCCACTTT. Translating gives CASSLDRGVGSPLHF. This chain connects TRBV11-2 to TRBJ1-6, with D possibly being TRBD1 (5 bases). The CDR3 has 15 residues. V was clipped by 0 bases and J by 10 bases, with 13 bases between them. Germline CDR1 is SGHAT and CDR2 is FQNNGV.

CDR3 nucleotides: TGCGCCAGCAGGGACCAAAGGGGCCGCTTTTCGACCTACGAGCAGTACTTC. Residues: CASRDQRGRFSTYEQYF. V and J are TRBV10-1 and TRBJ2-7; D is perhaps TRBD1 (5 bases). The CDR3 consists of 17 residues. Germline V gene sequence: CDR1 WNHNN, CDR2 SYGVQD (reference sequence). Trimming shortened V by 6 bases and J by 2 bases, and 23 bases separated the two germline ends.

Worth noting for this clone: The junction differs from germline at one of its ends, possibly a read error. This chain uses TRBV9 with TRBJ2-7; 10 bases map to TRBD1. The CDR3 spans 14 residues. Germline V gives CDR1 SGDLS, CDR2 YYNGEE. The DNA of the CDR3 is TGTGCCCGCAGCGTAGGGGGACAGGGGTGGGAGCAGTACTTC. Translation: CARSVGGQGWEQYF.